This TCR beta chain came from a study of spatial heterogeneity in lung cancer. Study-wide results and limits: Counts that tracked tumor mutation counts were those of expanded intratumoral alpha and beta TCRs.

TCRdb analysed the 5' RACE reads with MiXCR anew, one entry per CDR3 protein. Among fewer than 30,000 distinct CDR3 sequences listed, roughly 6.9% were seen once. Worth noting for this clonotype: Its specificity is unknown.

Time point of the sample: sample taken at primary tumor resection. The source material was lung tumor tissue, sampled at surgery. This clonotype was sampled from a male donor with early-stage non-small cell lung cancer.

As DNA, the CDR3 is TGTGCCAGCAGCTTACGACGCGGACCCTACGAGCAGTACTTC. This gives the protein CASSLRRGPYEQYF. The J gene is TRBJ2-7, the V gene TRBV7-8; D not certain. Germline CDR1 SGHVS, CDR2 FQNEAQ. The length of the CDR3 is 14 residues. V was pared by 2 bases and J by 2 bases, with 10 bases between.